A single sample is the source of the 27 T cell receptor beta chains below, sequenced in a study of molecular identifiers for immune sequencing clone quantification. TCRdb re-derived calls from the PCR reads in MiXCR, one entry per CDR3 protein. The sample yields roughly 50,000 distinct CDR3 sequences, 35% to 40% seen once. Sequenced material: naive CD8+ T cells from blood, with Jurkat cell RNA spiked in. The subset denotes: FACS-sorted CD8+CD4-CCR7+CD45RA+ naive T cells. The receptors stem from a human donor in good health. Some libraries in this study had Jurkat cell RNA spiked in.

Remarks on this clonotype: A much larger clone sits a single nucleotide away, making a read error possible. V gene TRBV12-3 or TRBV12-4 combines with J gene TRBJ1-2; no clear D gene. There are 15 residues in the CDR3. The CDR3 coding sequence is TGTGCCAGCAGTTTAACGCCGGGCCCTAACTATGGCTTCACCTTC. Translating gives CASSLTPGPNYGFTF.

This clonotype was found many times. The J gene is TRBJ2-3, the V gene TRBV12-3 or TRBV12-4; weak D call: TRBD2 (6 bases). The CDR3 runs to 16 residues. Between the trimmed V and J ends, which lost 6 bases and 0 bases, there was a span of 16 bases. The chain's CDR3 is CASSRGERRSTDTQYF. The CDR3 DNA is TGTGCCAGCAGCCGCGGGGAGCGGAGGAGCACAGATACGCAGTATTTT.

The rearrangement uses TRBV9 and TRBJ2-1; 8 nucleotides line up with TRBD2. The CDR3 extends over 15 amino acids. Losses at the gene ends were 0 bases for V and 6 bases for J; bases not matched to a gene: 5. Looked up from germline, CDR1 is SGDLS and CDR2 is YYNGEE. CDR3 amino acids: CASSVAAGVGNEQFF. The CDR3 DNA sequence: TGTGCCAGCAGCGTAGCAGCGGGAGTAGGCAATGAGCAGTTCTTC. Based on the CDR3 plus reference TRBV9 and TRBJ2-1, the full variable domain is DSGVTQTPKHLITATGQRVTLRCSPRSGDLSVYWYQQSLDQGLQFLIQYYNGEERAKGNILERFSAQQFPDLHSELNLSSLELGDSALYFCASSVAAGVGNEQFFGPGTRLTVL.

The chain couples TRBV2 to TRBJ2-7; D ambiguous. V was clipped by 1 base and J by 2 bases, with 12 bases between them. Germline V lookup: CDR1 SNHLY, CDR2 FYNNEI. The CDR3 extends over 15 amino acids. CDR3 DNA: TGTGCCAGCAGTGAAGTTGGACCTAATACCTACGAGCAGTACTTC. Translating gives CASSEVGPNTYEQYF.

The chain couples TRBV19 to TRBJ2-7, with D possibly matching TRBD1 (5 bases). Trimming removed 3 bases at V and 5 bases at J, with 5 bases between. CDR3 size: 11 residues. The germline CDR1 and CDR2 sequences are LNHDA and SQIVND (reference sequence). For the CDR3, the DNA is TGTGCCAGTAGTATCAGGGACGAGCAGTACTTC. Amino acid sequence: CASSIRDEQYF.

CDR3 loop: CASRSQGASHNSPLHF. The DNA for the CDR3 is TGTGCCAGCCGCTCCCAGGGAGCATCCCATAATTCACCCCTCCACTTT. The chain joins TRBV7-9 to TRBJ1-6, with D perhaps TRBD1 (5 bases). V was shortened by 8 bases and J by 5 bases, with 19 bases between the two germline ends. CDR1 SEHNR and CDR2 FQNEAQ come from the germline V gene (reference sequence). The CDR3 contains 16 residues.

CDR3: CASCPVGGPNNIQFF. CDR3 nucleotide sequence: TGTGCCAGCTGCCCCGTGGGGGGGCCCAATAACATTCAGTTCTTC. The chain recombines TRBV7-3 with TRBJ2-4, with D maybe TRBD2 (7 bases). The DNA end lines up better with TRBJ2-1; the J call may be wrong. In germline, CDR1 is SGHTA, CDR2 FQGTGA. The CDR3 runs 15 residues.

Turning to this clonotype: This clone may be a read error of a much larger clone one base away. The chain recombines TRBV12-3 or TRBV12-4 with TRBJ2-5; 9 nucleotides line up with TRBD1. The CDR3 totals 17 residues. The CDR3 DNA reads as TGTGCCAGCACCCGGGGGACAGGGCTCGGGTACCAAGGGACCCAGTACTTC. Protein: CASTRGTGLGYQGTQYF.

This clonotype was seen at least ten times. The chain is built from TRBV28 and TRBJ2-6; tentatively, D is TRBD1 (5 bases). V was pared by 1 base and J by 1 base, with 14 bases between. Germline V gene sequence: CDR1 MDHEN, CDR2 SYDVKM. The CDR3 runs to 18 residues. The CDR3, as DNA: TGTGCCAGCAGTTTATTTAGGTCCCCAGGGTCTGGGGCCAACGTCCTGACTTTC. It yields the protein CASSLFRSPGSGANVLTF. Complete variable domain (other parts from reference TRBV28 and TRBJ2-6): DVKVTQSSRYLVKRTGEKVFLECVQDMDHENMFWYRQDPGLGLRLIYFSYDVKMKEKGDIPEGYSVSREKKERFSLILESASTNQTSMYLCASSLFRSPGSGANVLTFGAGSRLTVL.

This clonotype has a handful of counts. The rearrangement joins TRBV27 to TRBJ2-3; TRBD2 matches 11 bases. The CDR3 has 15 amino acids. Germline CDR1 is MNHEY and CDR2 is SMNVEV (reference sequence). V trimming: 2 bases; J trimming: 4 bases; junction bases outside the gene matches: 2. Written as DNA, the CDR3 is TGTGCCAGCAGTTTAACTAGCGGGAGCTCAGATACGCAGTATTTT. This encodes CASSLTSGSSDTQYF.

As to this clonotype: A much more abundant neighbour one base away suggests this may be a read error. V gene TRBV2 combines with J gene TRBJ2-2; TRBD1 matches 7 bases. Trimming at V came to 6 bases and at J to 10 bases, leaving 8 bases not matched to a gene. CDR1 is SNHLY and CDR2 is FYNNEI in the germline V gene. The CDR3 covers 13 residues. CDR3 nucleotide sequence: TGTGCCAGCAGGTTCAGGGGGAGCGAGGAGCTGTTTTTT. It translates to CASRFRGSEELFF.

V and J are TRBV4-2 and TRBJ1-5; D might be TRBD1 (6 bases). Trimming took off 4 bases at V and 0 bases at J, with 10 bases between the two ends. CDR1 and CDR2 (germline): LGHNA, YNFKEQ. The CDR3 covers 15 residues. The CDR3 loop is CASSPQGNSNQPQHF. As DNA, the CDR3 is TGTGCCAGCAGCCCCCAGGGGAATAGCAATCAGCCCCAGCATTTT.

With regard to this clonotype: A clone one base away is much larger, so this may be a read error. V is TRBV13 and J is TRBJ2-3; 10 bases map to TRBD2. The CDR3 spans 15 residues. The J segment lost 2 bases and the V segment lost 10 bases, leaving 9 bases of the junction unmatched. Germline assignment: CDR1 PRHDT and CDR2 FYEKMQ (reference sequence). The DNA of the CDR3 is TGTGCCACCGGGGGACTAGCGAGCTACACAGATACGCAGTATTTT. Amino acids: CATGGLASYTDTQYF.

The gene calls are TRBV11-2 and TRBJ2-1; 14 bases line up with TRBD2. CDR3 length equals 19 residues. V was clipped by 0 bases and J by 1 base; unmatched bases: 5. Germline V gives CDR1 SGHAT, CDR2 FQNNGV. The CDR3 sequence is CASSLDGTSGRWSYNEQFF. The CDR3 coding sequence is TGTGCCAGCAGCTTAGACGGGACTAGCGGGAGATGGTCCTACAATGAGCAGTTCTTC.

At least ten counts were recorded for this clonotype. V is TRBV29-1 and J is TRBJ1-3; the match to TRBD1 covers 7 bases. Germline CDR1 SQVTM, CDR2 ANQGSEA. CDR3 length: 15 residues. Unmatched junction bases numbered 7, after V lost 3 bases and J lost 2 bases. Here the CDR3 reads CSVDGQGVAGNTIYF. CDR3 DNA: TGCAGCGTTGATGGGCAGGGGGTCGCTGGAAACACCATATATTTT.

The chain links TRBV20-1 to TRBJ2-7; the D gene is possibly TRBD2 (5 bases). The germline V and J ends were trimmed by 4 bases and 0 bases, with 10 bases remaining between them. The germline V gene has CDR1 DFQATT and CDR2 SNEGSKA (reference sequence). This CDR3 region has 13 residues. This CDR3 reads CSATLGYSYEQYF. Written as DNA, the CDR3 is TGCAGTGCTACACTAGGGTACTCCTACGAGCAGTACTTC.

The V gene is TRBV4-3, the J gene TRBJ1-2, with D perhaps TRBD1 (6 bases). V was pared by 1 base and J by 6 bases, with 24 bases between. The germline gives CDR1 LGHNA, CDR2 YSLEER. The CDR3 contains 18 residues. The CDR3 region is CASSQGGGRRGVFHGYTF. The CDR3 DNA sequence: TGCGCCAGCAGCCAAGGCGGGGGGCGAAGGGGGGTCTTCCATGGCTACACCTTC.

There are many counts of this clonotype. The chain combines TRBV27 with TRBJ2-2; tentatively, D is TRBD1 (6 bases). Trimming pared 8 bases from V and 5 bases from J, leaving 18 bases between. CDR3 length: 15 amino acids. CDR1 MNHEY and CDR2 SMNVEV come from the germline V gene (reference sequence). The CDR3 coding sequence is TGTGCCAGCCGCCGCCAGGGGCGAGGAACCGGGGAGCTGTTTTTT. Its translation: CASRRQGRGTGELFF.

This rearrangement joins TRBV6-5 to TRBJ1-5; D uncertain. Germline-derived CDR1 and CDR2 are MNHEY and SVGAGI. V lost 5 bases and J 0 bases, leaving 8 bases between the germline ends. The CDR3 covers 14 residues. The CDR3 DNA reads as TGTGCCAGCAGTCGGGGTTCTAGCAATCAGCCCCAGCATTTT. This translates into CASSRGSSNQPQHF.

This rearrangement joins TRBV7-2 to TRBJ2-7, with D possibly being TRBD1 (5 bases). Germline lookup yields CDR1 SGHTA and CDR2 FQGNSA. The CDR3 runs 14 residues. The V end was cut by 0 bases, the J end by 0 bases, with 6 bases between. The CDR3 bases are TGTGCCAGCAGCTTAGCAGACAGCTCCTACGAGCAGTACTTC. Its protein product is CASSLADSSYEQYF.

The chain combines TRBV28 with TRBJ2-7; either TRBD1 or TRBD2 may fit D (5 bases each). V dropped 3 bases and J dropped 5 bases, with 11 bases sitting between them. The CDR3 has 13 amino acids. Germline lookup yields CDR1 MDHEN and CDR2 SYDVKM. The CDR3 coding sequence is TGTGCCAGCAGTTTGGGACGCATCAACGAGCAGTACTTC. Translation gives CASSLGRINEQYF.

Notes on this clonotype: This sequence may be a read error, since a much larger clone differs from it by one base. This chain connects TRBV5-1 to TRBJ2-7, with TRBD2 as a possible D gene (6 bases). Trimming removed 4 bases at V and 5 bases at J, with 19 bases between. The CDR3 is made up of 15 amino acids. Germline CDR1 and CDR2: SGHRS and YFSETQ. The CDR3 coding sequence is TGCGCCAGCAGCACCTTCGACTGGGGGGTCGACGAGCAGTACTTC. Translated: CASSTFDWGVDEQYF. The full variable domain, completed using reference TRBV5-1 and TRBJ2-7, is KAGVTQTPRYLIKTRGQQVTLSCSPISGHRSVSWYQQTPGQGLQFLFEYFSETQRNKGNFPGRFSGRQFSNSRSEMNVSTLELGDSALYLCASSTFDWGVDEQYFGPGTRLTVT.

On this clonotype itself: At one end the junction does not follow the germline gene, possibly because of a read error. The chain employs TRBV7-8 and TRBJ2-3; TRBD1 agrees at 7 bases. Germline CDR1 and CDR2: SGHVS and FQNEAQ. The CDR3 is 16 residues long. The CDR3 spells CASSPGGAAGTDTQNF. The CDR3 DNA is TGTGCCAGCAGTCCTGGGGGAGCGGCAGGGACAGATACGCAGAATTTT.

The chain couples TRBV7-2 to TRBJ2-1; D call uncertain. This CDR3 is 16 amino acids long. Germline-derived CDR1 and CDR2 are SGHTA and FQGNSA. V was trimmed by 5 bases and J by 0 bases, leaving 14 bases between them. CDR3 sequence (DNA): TGTGCCAGCAGCGCGCCCCGCACGAGCTCCTACAATGAGCAGTTCTTC. Protein sequence: CASSAPRTSSYNEQFF.

In regard to this clonotype: This may be a read error: a much more frequent sequence differs by one nucleotide. The chain couples TRBV6-5 to TRBJ2-5, with D tentatively TRBD1 or TRBD2 (5 bases each). Trimming took 5 bases from V and 9 from J, leaving 13 bases between them. The CDR3 has 12 amino acids. CDR1 is MNHEY, CDR2 SVGAGI, per germline. CDR3 in DNA: TGTGCCAGCAGTCCGGGACCGGAGCCCCAGTACTTC. Translation: CASSPGPEPQYF.

Of note for this clonotype: One junction end does not reproduce the germline sequence, and a read error may be involved. The V and J genes are TRBV7-8 and TRBJ2-7; D may match TRBD1 or TRBD2 (5 bases each). The CDR3 is 13 residues long. Germline CDR1 is SGHVS and CDR2 is FQNEAQ. CDR3 loop: CAGSLATVYEQYF. CDR3 in DNA: TGTGCCGGCAGCTTAGCGACAGTCTACGAGCAGTACTTC.

This chain joins TRBV4-3 and TRBJ2-2; 10 bases are shared with TRBD1. Trimming cost V 4 bases and J 7 bases; bases outside gene matches: 6. The CDR3 is 15 residues long. CDR1 and CDR2 from the germline V gene are LGHNA and YSLEER. The CDR3: CASSPWTGGGGELFF. As DNA, the CDR3 is TGCGCCAGCAGCCCTTGGACAGGGGGAGGCGGGGAGCTGTTTTTT.